This TCR beta chain was profiled in a study of human T cells and chemical hapten exposure. Study context: On the upper back, patch tests were applied with 0.01% DPC and read at 6 days. Mainly, slight library volume differences in the pool made TCR yields vary.

Germline assignment: CDR1 SGHDT and CDR2 YYEEEE. The CDR3 contains 15 residues. Trimming shortened V by 3 bases and J by 9 bases, and 18 bases separated the two germline ends. MiXCR, run by TCRdb on the RACE reads, gives a single entry per CDR3 protein. The sample lists about 52,000 distinct CDR3 sequences, around a tenth occurring once. Documented time point: pre-sensitization, week 0. Treatment of the sample: therapeutic diphenylcyclopropenone sensitization with weekly scalp DPC. Someone pulled total RNA out of unfractionated whole blood. Researchers sampled blood before each patch test went on. The chain combines TRBV5-6 with TRBJ2-2, with no clear D. The receptor comes from a woman in her thirties with alopecia areata. Some clones in this sample may be carry-over from other donors' samples. The specimen was whole blood, collected in connection with sensitization to the hapten diphenylcyclopropenone (DPC). The DNA for the CDR3 is TGTGCCAGCAGCTCCGACACGGCGAATCGACGGGAGCTGTTTTTT. Residues: CASSSDTANRRELFF.